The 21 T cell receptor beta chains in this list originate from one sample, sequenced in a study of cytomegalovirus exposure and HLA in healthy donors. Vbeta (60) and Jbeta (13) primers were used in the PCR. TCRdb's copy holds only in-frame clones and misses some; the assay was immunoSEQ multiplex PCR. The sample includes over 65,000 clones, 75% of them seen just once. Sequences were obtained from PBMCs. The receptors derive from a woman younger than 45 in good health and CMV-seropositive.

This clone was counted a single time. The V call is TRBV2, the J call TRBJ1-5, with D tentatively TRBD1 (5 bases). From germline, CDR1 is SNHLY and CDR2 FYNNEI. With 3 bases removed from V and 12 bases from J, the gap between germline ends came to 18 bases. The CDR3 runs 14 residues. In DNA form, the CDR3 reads TGTGCCAGCAGTGATGGAGCGGGGGGTGGTATCCAGCATTTT. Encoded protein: CASSDGAGGGIQHF. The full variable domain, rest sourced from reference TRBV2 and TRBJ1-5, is EPEVTQTPSHQVTQMGQEVILRCVPISNHLYFYWYRQILGQKVEFLVSFYNNEISEKSEIFDDQFSVERPDGSNFTLKIRSTKLEDSAMYFCASSDGAGGGIQHFGDGTRLSIL.

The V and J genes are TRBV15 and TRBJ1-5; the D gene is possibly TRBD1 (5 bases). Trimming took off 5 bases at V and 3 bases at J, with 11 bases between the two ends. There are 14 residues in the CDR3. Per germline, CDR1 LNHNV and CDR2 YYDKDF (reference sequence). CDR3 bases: TGTGCCACCAGCTTACGACAGCACAATCAGCCCCAGCATTTT. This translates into CATSLRQHNQPQHF.

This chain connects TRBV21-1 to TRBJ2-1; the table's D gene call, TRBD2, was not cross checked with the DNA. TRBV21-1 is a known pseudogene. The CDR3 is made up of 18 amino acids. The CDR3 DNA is TGTGCCAGCAGCTTAGGGACTAGCGGGAGGGTGGAGAGCAATGAGCAGTTCTTC. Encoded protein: CASSLGTSGRVESNEQFF.

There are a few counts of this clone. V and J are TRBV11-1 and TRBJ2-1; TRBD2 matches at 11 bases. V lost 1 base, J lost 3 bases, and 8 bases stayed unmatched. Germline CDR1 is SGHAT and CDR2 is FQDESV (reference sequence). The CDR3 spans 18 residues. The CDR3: CASSLGLAGMADYNEQFF. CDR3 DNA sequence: TGTGCCAGCAGCTTAGGACTAGCGGGAATGGCAGACTACAATGAGCAGTTCTTC.

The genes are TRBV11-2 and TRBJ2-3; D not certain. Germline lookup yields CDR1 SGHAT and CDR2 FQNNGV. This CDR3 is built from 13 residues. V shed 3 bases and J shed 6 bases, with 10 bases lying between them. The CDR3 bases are TGTGCCAGCAGCTTTTACGAGGCGGATACGCAGTATTTT. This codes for CASSFYEADTQYF.

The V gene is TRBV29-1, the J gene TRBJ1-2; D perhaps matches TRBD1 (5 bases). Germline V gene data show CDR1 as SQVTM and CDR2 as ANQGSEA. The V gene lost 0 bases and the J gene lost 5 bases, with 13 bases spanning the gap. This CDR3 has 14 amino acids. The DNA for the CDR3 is TGCAGCGTTGAAGATCCCGGGGGGAGGTATGGCTACACCTTC. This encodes CSVEDPGGRYGYTF. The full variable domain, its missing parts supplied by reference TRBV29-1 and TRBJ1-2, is SAVISQKPSRDICQRGTSLTIQCQVDSQVTMMFWYRQQPGQSLTLIATANQGSEATYESGFVIDKFPISRPNLTFSTLTVSNMSPEDSSIYLCSVEDPGGRYGYTFGSGTRLTVV.

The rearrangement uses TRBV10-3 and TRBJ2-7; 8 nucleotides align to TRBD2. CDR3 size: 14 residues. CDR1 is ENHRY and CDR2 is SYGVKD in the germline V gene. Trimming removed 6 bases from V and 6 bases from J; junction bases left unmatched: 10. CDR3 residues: CAIRPGLAGSEQYF. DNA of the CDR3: TGTGCCATCAGACCCGGACTAGCAGGCAGCGAGCAGTACTTC.

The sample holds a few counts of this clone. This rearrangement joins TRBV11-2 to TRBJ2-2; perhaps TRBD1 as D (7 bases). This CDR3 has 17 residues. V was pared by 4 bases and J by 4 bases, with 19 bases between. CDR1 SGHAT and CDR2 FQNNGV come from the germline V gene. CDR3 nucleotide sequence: TGTGCCAGCAGCTCCTTTTCGTGGCAGGGGGGCACCGGGGAGCTGTTTTTT. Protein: CASSSFSWQGGTGELFF.

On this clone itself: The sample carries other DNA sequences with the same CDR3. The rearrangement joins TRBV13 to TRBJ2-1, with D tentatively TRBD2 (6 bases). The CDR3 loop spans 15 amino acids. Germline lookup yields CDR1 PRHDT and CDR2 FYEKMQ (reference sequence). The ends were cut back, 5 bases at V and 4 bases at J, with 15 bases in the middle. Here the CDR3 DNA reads TGTGCCAGCAGCCCGCGAGTACGGGGGTACAATGAGCAGTTCTTC. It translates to CASSPRVRGYNEQFF.

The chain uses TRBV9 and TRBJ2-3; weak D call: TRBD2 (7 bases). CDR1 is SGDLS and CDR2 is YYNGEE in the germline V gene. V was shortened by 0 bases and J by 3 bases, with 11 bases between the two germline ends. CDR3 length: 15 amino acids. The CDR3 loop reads CASSVGGGGTDTQYF. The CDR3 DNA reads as TGTGCCAGCAGCGTAGGGGGGGGCGGAACAGATACGCAGTATTTT.

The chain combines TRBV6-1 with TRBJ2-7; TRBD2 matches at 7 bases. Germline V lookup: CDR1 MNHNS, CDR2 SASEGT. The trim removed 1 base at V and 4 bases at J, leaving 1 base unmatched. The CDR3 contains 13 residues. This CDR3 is CASSEVLAYEQYF. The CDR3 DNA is TGTGCCAGCAGTGAAGTACTAGCGTACGAGCAGTACTTC.

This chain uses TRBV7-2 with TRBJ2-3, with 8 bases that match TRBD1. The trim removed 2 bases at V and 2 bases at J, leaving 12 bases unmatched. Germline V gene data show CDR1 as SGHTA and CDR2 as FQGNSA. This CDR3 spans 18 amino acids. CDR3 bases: TGTGCCAGCAGCTTATCAGGGGGCTTTAGTCCCAACACAGATACGCAGTATTTT. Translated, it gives CASSLSGGFSPNTDTQYF.

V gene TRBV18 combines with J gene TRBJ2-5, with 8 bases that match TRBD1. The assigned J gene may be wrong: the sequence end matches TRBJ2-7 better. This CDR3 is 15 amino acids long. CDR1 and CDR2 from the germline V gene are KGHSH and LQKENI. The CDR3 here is CASSLRTGRQYEQYF. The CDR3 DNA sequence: TGTGCCAGCTCACTCCGGACAGGGCGTCAATACGAGCAGTACTTC.

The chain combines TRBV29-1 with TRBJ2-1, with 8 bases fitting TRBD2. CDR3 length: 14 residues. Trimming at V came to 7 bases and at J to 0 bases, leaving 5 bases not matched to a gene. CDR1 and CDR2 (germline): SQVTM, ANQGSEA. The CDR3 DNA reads TGCAGCGCCCGGGGGGGGAGCTCCTACAATGAGCAGTTCTTC. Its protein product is CSARGGSSYNEQFF.

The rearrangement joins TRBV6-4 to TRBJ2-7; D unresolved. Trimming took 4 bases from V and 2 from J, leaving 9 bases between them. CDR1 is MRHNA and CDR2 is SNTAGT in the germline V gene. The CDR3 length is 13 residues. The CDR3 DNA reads TGTGCCAGCAGTGTCAGGTTCCCCTACGAGCAGTACTTC. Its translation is CASSVRFPYEQYF.

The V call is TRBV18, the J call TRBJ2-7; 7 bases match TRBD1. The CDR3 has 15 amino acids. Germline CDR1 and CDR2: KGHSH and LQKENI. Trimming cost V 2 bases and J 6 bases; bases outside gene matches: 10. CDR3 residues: CASSPRTGLMREQYF. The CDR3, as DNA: TGTGCCAGCTCACCAAGGACAGGTCTTATGCGCGAGCAGTACTTC.

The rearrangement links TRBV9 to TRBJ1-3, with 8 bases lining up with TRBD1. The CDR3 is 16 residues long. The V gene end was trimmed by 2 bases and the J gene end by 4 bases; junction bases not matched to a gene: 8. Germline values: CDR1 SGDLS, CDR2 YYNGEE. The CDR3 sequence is CASSVAGGASGNTIYF. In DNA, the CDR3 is TGTGCCAGCAGCGTGGCAGGGGGCGCATCAGGAAACACCATATATTTT.

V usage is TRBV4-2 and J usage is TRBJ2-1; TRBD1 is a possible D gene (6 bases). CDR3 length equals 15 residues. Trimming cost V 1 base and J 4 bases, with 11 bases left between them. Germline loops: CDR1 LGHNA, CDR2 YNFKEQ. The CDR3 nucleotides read TGTGCCAGCAGCCAAGGAATACAGGGATACAATGAGCAGTTCTTC. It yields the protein CASSQGIQGYNEQFF.

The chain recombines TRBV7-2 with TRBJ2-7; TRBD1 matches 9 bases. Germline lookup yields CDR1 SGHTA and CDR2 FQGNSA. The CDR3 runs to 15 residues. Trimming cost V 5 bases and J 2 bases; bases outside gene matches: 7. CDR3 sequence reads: CASSHRGRSAYEQYF. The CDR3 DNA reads TGTGCCAGCAGCCACAGGGGGCGTTCGGCCTACGAGCAGTACTTC.

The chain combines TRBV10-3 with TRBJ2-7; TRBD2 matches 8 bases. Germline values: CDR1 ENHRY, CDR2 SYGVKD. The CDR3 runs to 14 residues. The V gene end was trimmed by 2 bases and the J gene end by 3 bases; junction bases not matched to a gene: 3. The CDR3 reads CAISEPGTSYEQYF. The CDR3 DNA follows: TGTGCCATCAGTGAGCCCGGGACTAGCTACGAGCAGTACTTC.

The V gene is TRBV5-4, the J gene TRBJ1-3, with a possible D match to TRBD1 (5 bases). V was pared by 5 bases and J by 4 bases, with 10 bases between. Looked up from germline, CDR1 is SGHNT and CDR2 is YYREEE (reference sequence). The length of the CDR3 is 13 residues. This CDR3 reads CASSFDRGNTIYF. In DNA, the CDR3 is TGTGCCAGCAGTTTCGACAGAGGAAACACCATATATTTT.